The rows below give T cell receptor beta chains drawn from one sample of a study of T cells after yellow fever vaccination. TCRdb processed the 5' RACE reads anew with MiXCR; each CDR3 protein has one entry. The sample records about 85,000 distinct CDR3 sequences, more than 10% being singletons. The sample in question was CD8+ T cells not binding an NS4B(214-222) dextramer, sorted from PBMCs, obtained roughly 23 days after the first yellow fever vaccination. Receptors originate from a man aged 18 to 29 who received the YFV17D yellow fever vaccine. Both conserved end residues are part of each CDR3. D genes are given only for firm matches. Rows may omit the clone size; those that give it use once, few, many or a size class.

d_gene	v_gene	j_gene	abundance	CDR3nt	CDR3aa
.	TRBV6-2/TRBV6-3	TRBJ1-6	.	TGTGCCAGCAGTTCTCCCCCGGGGAATAATTCACCCCTCCACTTT	CASSSPPGNNSPLHF
.	TRBV3-1	TRBJ2-7	many	TGTGCCAGCAGCCAAGGGGAGTACGAGCAGTACTTC	CASSQGEYEQYF
.	TRBV5-4	TRBJ2-1	few	TGTGCCATCCAGGACCAGTACAATGAGCAGTTCTTC	CAIQDQYNEQFF
TRBD1	TRBV20-1	TRBJ1-6	.	TGCAGTGCGTGGACAGGGGCCGAGAGTTCACTCCTCCACTTT	CSAWTGAESSLLHF
.	TRBV4-3	TRBJ2-3	few	TGCGCCAGCAGCCTGCGATATGGCTTAGCAACATTGGATACGCAGTATTTT	CASSLRYGLATLDTQYF
.	TRBV7-9	TRBJ1-2	few	TGTGCCAGCAGCTATGAGGCAGGGAGCCCCATCTATGGCTACACCTTC	CASSYEAGSPIYGYTF
.	TRBV5-5	TRBJ2-2	few	TGTGCCAGCAGCTGGACAGACACCGGGGAGCTGTTTTTT	CASSWTDTGELFF
.	TRBV7-9	TRBJ2-1	.	TGTGCCAGCAGCTCGGGACCCGCGGCCTACAATGAGCAGTTCTTC	CASSSGPAAYNEQFF
.	TRBV19	TRBJ2-2	.	TGTGCCAGTAGTATCGTATTCGCCGGGGAGCTGTTTTTT	CASSIVFAGELFF
.	TRBV13	TRBJ1-1	.	TGTGCCAGCAGCCGGGGGGCGAACACTGAAGCTTTCTTT	CASSRGANTEAFF
.	TRBV20-1	TRBJ2-7	few	TGCAGTGCTAGAGTCCAGGGGCTTTTTTACGAGCAGTACTTC	CSARVQGLFYEQYF
.	TRBV15	TRBJ2-2	.	TGTGCCACCAGCAACAGGGAGGCCGGGGAGCTGTTTTTT	CATSNREAGELFF
TRBD2	TRBV5-1	TRBJ2-5	few	TGCGCCAGCAGCTTAGAAGGGAGGACTAGTGAGACCCAGTACTTC	CASSLEGRTSETQYF
TRBD2	TRBV7-2	TRBJ2-5	few	TGTGCCAGCAGCCCCCGGGAGCGGGGGGACCAAGAGACCCAGTACTTC	CASSPRERGDQETQYF
TRBD1	TRBV20-1	TRBJ1-2	few	TGCAGTGCTAGAGATTCGGCCAGGGGGAACTATGGCTACACCTTC	CSARDSARGNYGYTF
.	TRBV12-3/TRBV12-4	TRBJ2-7	.	TGTGCCAGCAGTTTAACAGGGAGGGCCTACGAGCAGTACTTC	CASSLTGRAYEQYF
TRBD1	TRBV27	TRBJ1-4	.	TGTGCCAGCAGTACAGGGGGCGCGTCTAATGAAAAACTGTTTTTT	CASSTGGASNEKLFF
.	TRBV19	TRBJ1-2	.	TGTGCCAGTAGTATAGATGGACAGAATGGCTACACCTTC	CASSIDGQNGYTF
.	TRBV13	TRBJ1-5	.	TGTGCCAGCAGCCTAGGGTTTAGTCAGCCCCAGCATTTT	CASSLGFSQPQHF
.	TRBV29-1	TRBJ1-4	few	TGCAGCGTTTTAGAGCAGCCGTTTAATGAAAAACTGTTTTTT	CSVLEQPFNEKLFF
.	TRBV19	TRBJ2-7	.	TGTGCCAGTAGTCGTGGGGGCTCCTACGAGCAGTACTTC	CASSRGGSYEQYF
.	TRBV5-1	TRBJ1-1	few	TGCGCCAGCAGCTTGGGGGGGTCGAACACTGAAGCTTTCTTT	CASSLGGSNTEAFF
.	TRBV12-3/TRBV12-4	TRBJ2-2	few	TGTGCCAGCAGTTTTACCGGAGTACACGGGGAGCTGTTTTTT	CASSFTGVHGELFF
.	TRBV4-1	TRBJ1-1	.	TGCGCCAGCAGCCGGGGAGGCAACACTGAAGCTTTCTTT	CASSRGGNTEAFF
TRBD1	TRBV10-3	TRBJ2-7	few	TGTGCCATCCGGGGACAGGACTACGAGCAGTACTTC	CAIRGQDYEQYF
.	TRBV7-9	TRBJ2-7	few	TGTGCCAGCAGCTCCCGCGGGTCATCGGACGGTTACGAGCAGTACTTC	CASSSRGSSDGYEQYF
TRBD2	TRBV27	TRBJ2-7	few	TGTGCCAGCAGTTTCGGCGGGGGGTACGAGCAGTACTTC	CASSFGGGYEQYF
.	TRBV4-1	TRBJ2-5	few	TGCGCCAGCAGCCAAGAGGGGGGGGCGCAAGAGACCCAGTACTTC	CASSQEGGAQETQYF
.	TRBV4-3	TRBJ1-5	few	TGCGCCAGCAGCCAAGGTCAGGTGAATCAGCCCCAGCATTTT	CASSQGQVNQPQHF
TRBD2	TRBV7-8	TRBJ2-2	.	TGTGCCAGCAGCTCGGGACTAGCCCACACCGGGGAGCTGTTTTTT	CASSSGLAHTGELFF
.	TRBV3-1	TRBJ2-5	.	TGTGCCAGCAGCCTCCGCGGGACAGAGACCCAGTACTTC	CASSLRGTETQYF
TRBD2	TRBV6-2/TRBV6-3	TRBJ2-4	.	TGTGCCAGCTGGGGGGGGGACATTCAGTACTTC	CASWGGDIQYF
TRBD2	TRBV5-1	TRBJ2-3	.	TGCGCCAGCAGCTTTACTAGCGGGGGCACAGATACGCAGTATTTT	CASSFTSGGTDTQYF
TRBD1	TRBV4-1	TRBJ2-7	few	TGCGCCAGCAGCCGCGGACAGGGTGACGAGCAGTACTTC	CASSRGQGDEQYF
TRBD1	TRBV11-2	TRBJ2-3	.	TGTGCCAGCAGGCCAGGACAGGGGCCCACAGATACGCAGTATTTT	CASRPGQGPTDTQYF
TRBD2	TRBV4-1	TRBJ2-3	.	TGCGCCAGCAGCCAAGATGGAGCGGGGGGGGCCACAGATACGCAGTATTTT	CASSQDGAGGATDTQYF
TRBD1	TRBV10-3	TRBJ1-3	few	TGTGCCATCGGAGGCAGGGGGTCTGGAAACACCATATATTTT	CAIGGRGSGNTIYF
TRBD2	TRBV7-9	TRBJ2-3	once	TGTGTCAGCAGCTTAGTATGGGACGGGACTAACACAGATACGCAGTATTTT	CVSSLVWDGTNTDTQYF
.	TRBV20-1	TRBJ2-7	few	TGCAGTGCCAGAGGGGGTACCTACGAGCAGTACTTC	CSARGGTYEQYF
.	TRBV11-3	TRBJ2-1	.	TGTGCCAGCAGCTTGGTCAGCTCCTACAATGAGCAGTTCTTC	CASSLVSSYNEQFF
.	TRBV5-4	TRBJ1-2	.	TGTGCCAGCAGCTTTTCAGGGGGCTACACCTTC	CASSFSGGYTF
.	TRBV21-1	TRBJ1-4	few	TGTGCCAGCAGCAAAGGGAGGGAGAGGACTAATGAAAAACTGTTTTTT	CASSKGRERTNEKLFF
.	TRBV19	TRBJ1-2	.	TGTGCCAGCAGATGGGATGACTACACCTTC	CASRWDDYTF
TRBD1	TRBV3-1	TRBJ1-2	few	TGTGCCAGCAGGCCCACGGACAGGGTTGGCTACACCTTC	CASRPTDRVGYTF
TRBD2	TRBV9	TRBJ2-3	.	TGTGCCAGCAGCGTTAGCGGGGGGGCCTGGGATACGCAGTATTTT	CASSVSGGAWDTQYF
TRBD2	TRBV4-2	TRBJ2-1	.	TGTGCCAGCAGCCAAGATGCAGACGGGGGGTTCAATGAGCAGTTCTTC	CASSQDADGGFNEQFF
TRBD1	TRBV4-3	TRBJ1-4	.	TGCGCCAGCAGCCAAGACACAGGGGGCCCAACTAATGAAAAACTGTTTTTT	CASSQDTGGPTNEKLFF
.	TRBV5-1	TRBJ1-1	.	TGCGCCAGCAGCTTGGTTCGGGGATTGAGCACTGAAGCTTTCTTT	CASSLVRGLSTEAFF
TRBD1	TRBV6-1	TRBJ2-4	.	TGTGCCAGCAGAAACCCGGGACAGGGGCCCAACATTCAGTACTTC	CASRNPGQGPNIQYF
.	TRBV4-1	TRBJ1-2	.	TGCGCCAGCAGCCAAGATGGGAACGGTAACTATGGCTACACCTTC	CASSQDGNGNYGYTF
.	TRBV5-1	TRBJ2-5	.	TGCGCCAGCAATCAAGGAGAGGCCCTAGGTATTTGGACCCAGTACTTC	CASNQGEALGIWTQYF
TRBD1	TRBV12-3/TRBV12-4	TRBJ2-2	.	TGTGCCAGCAGCCCCGGGACAGAGAACACCGGGGAGCTGTTTTTT	CASSPGTENTGELFF
.	TRBV5-1	TRBJ1-5	.	TGCGCCAGCAGCTTGTTTGGGGAGGAGCAGCCCCAGCATTTT	CASSLFGEEQPQHF
.	TRBV6-5	TRBJ2-1	many	TGTGCCAGCAGTTACTCGGGGTACAATGAGCAGTTCTTC	CASSYSGYNEQFF